Listed here are 19 T cell receptor beta chains from one sample, sequenced in a study of T cells in Graves' hyperthyroidism and ophthalmopathy. Researchers took RNA transcripts and amplified the TCR beta CDR3 regions from them. The TCR CDR3 first-round RT-PCR relied on the HTBI primer set. Via MiXCR, TCRdb re-called the multiplex PCR reads, giving one row per CDR3 protein. The sample shows 450,000 to 700,000 distinct CDR3 sequences, 46% of them seen only once. The source material was peripheral blood or thyroid tissue (not recorded which). The receptors here all came from a woman between 18 and 29 years old with Graves' hyperthyroidism.

This chain links TRBV29-1 with TRBJ2-7; D gene uncertain. There are 17 residues in the CDR3. Trimming took off 7 bases at V and 0 bases at J, with 25 bases between the two ends. The germline CDR1 and CDR2 sequences are SQVTM and ANQGSEA. The CDR3 loop is CSGEDRDVGSSSYEQYF. The CDR3, as DNA: TGCAGCGGAGAGGATCGAGATGTTGGCAGCAGCTCCTACGAGCAGTACTTC.

V and J are TRBV7-3 and TRBJ1-5, with D possibly TRBD1 on 6 matching bases. This CDR3 region has 13 residues. From germline, CDR1 is SGHTA and CDR2 FQGTGA. V was pared by 4 bases and J by 11 bases, with 15 bases between. The CDR3 DNA reads TGTGCCAGCAGCTCAAGGGGGGTACAGACCCAGCATTTT. Translation gives CASSSRGVQTQHF.

As regards this clonotype: Because the CDR3 is missing its conserved closing phenylalanine or tryptophan, this is likely a read error. The limits of the CDR3 on the DNA are not certain, so only TCRdb's listed CDR3 is given. This rearrangement joins TRBV7-2 to TRBJ1-6. Germline CDR1 is SGHTA and CDR2 is FQGNSA. The CDR3 extends over 12 residues, inclusive of both ends. The CDR3: CASSLLGPTSGV.

This clonotype was recorded at least ten times. The chain joins TRBV24-1 to TRBJ1-2; possibly TRBD1 for D (5 bases). Germline V CDR1 and CDR2: KGHDR, SFDVKD. V dropped 7 bases and J dropped 3 bases, with 8 bases sitting between them. This CDR3 is 12 amino acids long. DNA for the CDR3: TGTGCCACCAGGGGGACCCACTATGGCTACACCTTC. Protein: CATRGTHYGYTF.

This clonotype was seen repeatedly, ten times or more. The rearrangement joins TRBV6-5 to TRBJ1-5, with D possibly TRBD1 on 6 matching bases. V was trimmed by 0 bases and J by 7 bases, leaving 13 bases between them. The CDR3 is 15 residues long. CDR1 is MNHEY, CDR2 SVGAGI, per germline. The CDR3 DNA reads as TGTGCCAGCAGTTACTCGGGCCAGGGACACCAGCCCCAGCATTTT. This sequence encodes CASSYSGQGHQPQHF.

This clonotype has ten or more counts. V is TRBV5-1 and J is TRBJ2-7, with a possible D match to TRBD1 (5 bases). This CDR3 is built from 14 residues. V was cut by 1 base and J by 4 bases, with 12 bases left in between. Germline V gives CDR1 SGHRS, CDR2 YFSETQ. CDR3: CASSLLQGPYEQYF. The CDR3 coding sequence is TGCGCCAGCAGCTTGTTGCAGGGTCCATACGAGCAGTACTTC.

The V call is TRBV29-1, the J call TRBJ2-1; possible D gene TRBD2, 5 bases. The germline V and J ends were trimmed by 2 bases and 7 bases, with 15 bases remaining between them. Per the germline V gene, CDR1 is SQVTM and CDR2 is ANQGSEA. The CDR3 is made up of 14 amino acids. The DNA for the CDR3 is TGCAGCGTTGAATCACGGGAAGGTGTGAATGAGCAGTTCTTC. Its translation is CSVESREGVNEQFF.

The chain's CDR3 is CATGRALGGTQYF. Written as DNA, the CDR3 is TGTGCCACCGGCAGGGCCTTGGGGGGGACCCAGTACTTC. This sequence joins TRBV24-1 and TRBJ2-5; D possibly corresponds to TRBD2 (6 bases). CDR1 and CDR2 (germline): KGHDR, SFDVKD. This CDR3 spans 13 amino acids. V dropped 9 bases and J dropped 7 bases, with 17 bases sitting between them.

Turning to this clonotype: A clone one base away is much larger, so this may be a read error. The chain uses TRBV29-1 and TRBJ1-2; TRBD1 is a possible D gene (5 bases). Germline V gives CDR1 SQVTM, CDR2 ANQGSEA. The CDR3 has 11 residues. CDR3 sequence: CSAPLGVGHTF. Written as DNA, the CDR3 is TGCAGCGCCCCGTTGGGGGTTGGCCACACCTTC.

Written as DNA, the CDR3 is TGTGCCAGCAGTGTGTTAGCGGGGGGTGCCGAGCAGTACTTC. Its translation is CASSVLAGGAEQYF. The chain employs TRBV2 and TRBJ2-7; 10 bases agree with TRBD2. This CDR3 has 14 amino acids. Germline-derived CDR1 and CDR2 are SNHLY and FYNNEI. V gave up 4 bases and J gave up 6 bases; unmatched junction bases: 6. The complete variable domain, with remaining parts taken from reference TRBV2 and TRBJ2-7, reads EPEVTQTPSHQVTQMGQEVILRCVPISNHLYFYWYRQILGQKVEFLVSFYNNEISEKSEIFDDQFSVERPDGSNFTLKIRSTKLEDSAMYFCASSVLAGGAEQYFGPGTRLTVT.

There are many counts of this clonotype. The J gene is TRBJ2-7, the V gene TRBV19; D tentatively fits TRBD1 or TRBD2 (6 bases each). V lost 6 bases and J lost 3, with 9 bases in between. Germline V gives CDR1 LNHDA, CDR2 SQIVND (reference sequence). The CDR3 covers 12 residues. CDR3 bases: TGTGCCAGTAGGCGGGACAACTACGAGCAGTACTTC. Amino acids: CASRRDNYEQYF.

J is TRBJ1-1 and V is TRBV29-1; 7 nucleotides agree with TRBD1. The CDR3 has 12 amino acids. Germline CDR1 is SQVTM and CDR2 is ANQGSEA. V shed 8 bases and J 5 bases; nucleotides not matched to a gene: 8. The CDR3 DNA reads TGCAGCACCGAACAGGGGAGAACTGAAGCTTTCTTT. This translates into CSTEQGRTEAFF.

This clonotype was recorded many times. The chain is built from TRBV6-5 and TRBJ2-1, with 7 nucleotides matching TRBD1. Germline V gives CDR1 MNHEY, CDR2 SVGAGI. The CDR3 runs 17 residues. With 6 bases clipped from V and 0 bases from J, the junction kept 11 bases outside the gene matches. CDR3 residues: CASSRNRGRSSYNEQFF. For the CDR3, the DNA is TGTGCCAGCAGCCGCAACAGGGGCCGGAGCTCCTACAATGAGCAGTTCTTC.

The chain uses TRBV7-2 and TRBJ2-1; D may be TRBD1 (5 bases). This CDR3 spans 14 amino acids. The V end was cut by 6 bases, the J end by 8 bases, with 17 bases between. CDR1 SGHTA and CDR2 FQGNSA come from the germline V gene. CDR3 coding DNA: TGTGCCAGCAGTTACGGGCAGGGTATGGATGAGCAGTTCTTC. Translating gives CASSYGQGMDEQFF.

The chain recombines TRBV10-3 with TRBJ2-5, with TRBD2 matching 9 bases. Trimming took 8 bases from V and 4 from J; bases not matched to a gene: 14. Germline lookup yields CDR1 ENHRY and CDR2 SYGVKD. The CDR3 has 16 amino acids. In DNA, the CDR3 is TGTGCCATCGCTGCCGCGGGAGGGCCGGGGGGAGAGACCCAGTACTTC. This codes for CAIAAAGGPGGETQYF.

The chain has TRBV19 and TRBJ1-5, with 11 bases lining up with TRBD1. The CDR3 extends over 15 amino acids. Germline V gene lookup returns CDR1 LNHDA and CDR2 SQIVND (reference sequence). V trimming: 3 bases; J trimming: 7 bases; junction bases outside the gene matches: 5. Here the CDR3 DNA reads TGTGCCAGTAGTATTACAGGGACAGGGGGACAGCCCCAGCATTTT. Protein sequence: CASSITGTGGQPQHF.

Concerning this clonotype: Since a much larger clone is just one base distant, this may be a read error. The gene calls are TRBV25-1 and TRBJ1-6, with D possibly being TRBD1 (6 bases). The V and J ends lost 3 bases and 0 bases respectively, with 18 bases between them. This CDR3 region has 19 residues. CDR1 MGHDK and CDR2 SYGVNS come from the germline V gene. CDR3 protein: CASSDGLGAASSYNSPLHF. For the CDR3, the DNA is TGTGCCAGCAGTGATGGGTTGGGGGCAGCCAGCTCCTATAATTCACCCCTCCACTTT.

The table lists this clonotype with many counts. The chain carries TRBV20-1 and TRBJ1-1; maybe TRBD1 (6 bases). Germline CDR1 and CDR2: DFQATT and SNEGSKA (reference sequence). The CDR3 has 15 amino acids. Trimming left V 4 bases short and J 2 bases short, with 17 bases between. The CDR3: CSANNPGQLNTEAFF. In nucleotides, the CDR3 is TGCAGTGCTAACAATCCGGGACAACTAAACACTGAAGCTTTCTTT.

This clonotype showed up just once. The J gene is TRBJ2-7, the V gene TRBV29-1; D gene uncertain. V was cut by 7 bases and J by 2 bases, with 12 bases left in between. The V gene's germline CDR1 is SQVTM and CDR2 ANQGSEA. The CDR3 covers 12 residues. CDR3 in DNA: TGCAGCGCCATACGGAGTACCTACGAGCAGTACTTC. Amino acids: CSAIRSTYEQYF.